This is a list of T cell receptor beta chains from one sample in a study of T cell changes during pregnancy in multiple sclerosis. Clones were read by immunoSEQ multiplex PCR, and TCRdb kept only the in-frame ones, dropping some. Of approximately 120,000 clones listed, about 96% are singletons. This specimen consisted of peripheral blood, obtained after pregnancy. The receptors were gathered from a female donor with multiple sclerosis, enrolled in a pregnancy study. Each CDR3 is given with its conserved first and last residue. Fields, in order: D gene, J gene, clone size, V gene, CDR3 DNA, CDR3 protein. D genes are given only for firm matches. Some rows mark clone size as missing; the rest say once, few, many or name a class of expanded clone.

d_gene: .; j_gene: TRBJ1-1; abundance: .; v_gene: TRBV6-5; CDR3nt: TGTGCCAGCAGTCGGACGGGAGCTGAAGCTTTCTTT; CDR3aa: CASSRTGAEAFF
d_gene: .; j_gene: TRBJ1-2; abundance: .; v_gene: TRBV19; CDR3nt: TGTGCCAGTAGTCTTCTGGGAATCGGAACAGGGTGGTATGGCTACACCTTC; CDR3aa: CASSLLGIGTGWYGYTF
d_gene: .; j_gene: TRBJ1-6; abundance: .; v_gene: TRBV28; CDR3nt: TGTGCCAGCAGTTTATACGGGGATTCACCCCTCCACTTT; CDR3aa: CASSLYGDSPLHF
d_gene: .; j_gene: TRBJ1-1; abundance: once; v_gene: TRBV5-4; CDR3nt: TGTGCCAGCAGCTTGTCGTCGGGGGGAGCTGAAGCTTTCTTT; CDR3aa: CASSLSSGGAEAFF
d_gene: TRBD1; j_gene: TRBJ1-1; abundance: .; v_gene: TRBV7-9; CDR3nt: TGTGCCAGCTTCCCAGGGGGTGCAGCTTTCTTT; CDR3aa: CASFPGGAAFF
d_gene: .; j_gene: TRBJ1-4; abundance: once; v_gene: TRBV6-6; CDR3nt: TGTGCCAGCAGCTCCCGGAGAAATGAAAAACTGTTTTTT; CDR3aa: CASSSRRNEKLFF
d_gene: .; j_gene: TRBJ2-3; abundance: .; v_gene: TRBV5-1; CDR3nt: TGCGCCAGCAGCTTGAAGGGGGATACGCAGTATTTT; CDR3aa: CASSLKGDTQYF
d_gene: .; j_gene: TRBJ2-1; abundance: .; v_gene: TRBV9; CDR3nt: TGTGCCAGCAGCGTAGAGGGGGAAGCTTACAATGAGCAGTTCTTC; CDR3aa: CASSVEGEAYNEQFF
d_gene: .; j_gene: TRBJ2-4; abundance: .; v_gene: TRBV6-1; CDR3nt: TGTGCCAGCAGTGAATTCAGGGTGACCAAAAACATTCAGTACTTC; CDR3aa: CASSEFRVTKNIQYF
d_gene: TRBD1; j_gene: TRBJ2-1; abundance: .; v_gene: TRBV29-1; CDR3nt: TGCAGCGTGAGGGGACAGGGGAGCTCCTACAATGAGCAGTTCTTC; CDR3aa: CSVRGQGSSYNEQFF
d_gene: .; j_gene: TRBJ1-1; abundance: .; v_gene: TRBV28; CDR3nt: TGTGCCAGCAGAAATACAGGGTCTCACTTCTATTACACTGAAGCTTTCTTT; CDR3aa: CASRNTGSHFYYTEAFF
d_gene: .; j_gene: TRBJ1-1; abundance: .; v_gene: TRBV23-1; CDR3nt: TGCGCCAGCAGTCATCCGCAGGGAAGGGATCCCTACACTGAAGCTTTCTTT; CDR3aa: CASSHPQGRDPYTEAFF
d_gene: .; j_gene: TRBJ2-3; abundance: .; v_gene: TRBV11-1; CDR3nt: TGTGCCAGCAGCTTAGGCATTTTAGACAGGCTCACAGATACGCAGTATTTT; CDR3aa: CASSLGILDRLTDTQYF
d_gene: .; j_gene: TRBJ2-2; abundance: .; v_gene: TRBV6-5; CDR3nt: TGTGCCAGCAGTTACTCGAGAGGCACCGGGGAGCTGTTTTTT; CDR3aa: CASSYSRGTGELFF
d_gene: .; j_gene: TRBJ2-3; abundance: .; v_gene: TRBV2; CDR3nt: TGTGCCAGCAGTCCTCCCGGGGGAGATACGCAGTATTTT; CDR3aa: CASSPPGGDTQYF
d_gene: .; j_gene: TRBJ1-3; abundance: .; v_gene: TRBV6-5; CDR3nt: TGTGCCAGCAGAGAACAGGGCCGCGGAAACACCATATATTTT; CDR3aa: CASREQGRGNTIYF
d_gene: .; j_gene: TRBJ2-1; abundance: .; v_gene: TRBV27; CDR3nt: TGTGCCAGCAGTTTAGGGGCGGACCCTTACAATGAGCAGTTCTTC; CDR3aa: CASSLGADPYNEQFF
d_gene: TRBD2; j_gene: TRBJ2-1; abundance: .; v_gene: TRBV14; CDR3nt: TGTGCCAGCAGCCAAGAAGCGGGGCTAGCGGGAGTTGAGCAGTTCTTC; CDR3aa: CASSQEAGLAGVEQFF
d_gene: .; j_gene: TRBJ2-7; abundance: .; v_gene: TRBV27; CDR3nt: TGTGCCAGCTTCATCTCCTACGAGCAGTACTTC; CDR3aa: CASFISYEQYF
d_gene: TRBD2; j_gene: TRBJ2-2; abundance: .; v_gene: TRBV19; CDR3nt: TGTGCCAGTAGTAGCAGACTAGCGGGTAACACCGGGGAGCTGTTTTTT; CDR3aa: CASSSRLAGNTGELFF
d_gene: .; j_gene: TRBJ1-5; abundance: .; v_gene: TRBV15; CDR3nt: TGTGCCACCAGCAGAGACGATCAGCCCCAGCATTTT; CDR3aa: CATSRDDQPQHF
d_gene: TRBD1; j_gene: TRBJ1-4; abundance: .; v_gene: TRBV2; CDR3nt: TGTGCCAGCAGAGAGACAGGGGCTGTAGGGGAAAAACTGTTTTTT; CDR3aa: CASRETGAVGEKLFF
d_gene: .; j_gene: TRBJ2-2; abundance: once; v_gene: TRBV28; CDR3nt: TGTGCCAGCAGTTACGGAGCCGGGGAGCTGTTTTTT; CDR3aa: CASSYGAGELFF
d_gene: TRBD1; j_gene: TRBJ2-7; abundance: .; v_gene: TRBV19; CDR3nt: TGTGCCAGTAGTCCACAGGGGTTCTACGAGCAGTACTTC; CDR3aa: CASSPQGFYEQYF
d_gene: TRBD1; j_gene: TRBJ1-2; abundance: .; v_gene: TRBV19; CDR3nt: TGTGCCAGTAGTATCCCGGACAGGGGGAGGTATGGCTACACCTTC; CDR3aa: CASSIPDRGRYGYTF
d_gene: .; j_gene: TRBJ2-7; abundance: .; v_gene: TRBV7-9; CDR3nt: TGTGCCTGGGCCCCGACCACCTACGAGCAGTACTTC; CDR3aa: CAWAPTTYEQYF
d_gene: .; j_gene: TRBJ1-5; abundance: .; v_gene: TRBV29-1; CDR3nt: TGCAGCGTTGAAGTCGGGATGAATCAGCCCCAGCATTTT; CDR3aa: CSVEVGMNQPQHF
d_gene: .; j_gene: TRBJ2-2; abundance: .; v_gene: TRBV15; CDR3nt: TGTGCCACCAGCAGACAAATGAGCACCGGGGAGCTGTTTTTT; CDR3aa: CATSRQMSTGELFF
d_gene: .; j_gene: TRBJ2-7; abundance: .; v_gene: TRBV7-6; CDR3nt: TGTGCCAGCAGCTCCTCAGGCGGGCTTACCTACGAGCAGTACTTC; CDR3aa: CASSSSGGLTYEQYF
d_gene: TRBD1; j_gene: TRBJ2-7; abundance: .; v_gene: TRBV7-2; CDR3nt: TGTGCCAGCAGCTTAATGGTCCAGGGGGCGGACGAGCAGTACTTC; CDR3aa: CASSLMVQGADEQYF
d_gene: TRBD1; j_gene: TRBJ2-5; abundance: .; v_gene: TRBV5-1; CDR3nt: TGCGCCAGCAGCTCGACCGGGACAGAACAAGAGACCCAGTACTTC; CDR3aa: CASSSTGTEQETQYF
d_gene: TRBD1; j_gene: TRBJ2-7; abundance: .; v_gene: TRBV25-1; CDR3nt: TGTGCCAGCAGTGCCGACAGGGGCACATACGAGCAGTACTTC; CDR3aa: CASSADRGTYEQYF
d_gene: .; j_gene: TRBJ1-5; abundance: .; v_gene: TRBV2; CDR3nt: TGTGCCAGCAGCCGCGACAGACGAACGGTCGGGCCCCAGCATTTT; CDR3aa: CASSRDRRTVGPQHF
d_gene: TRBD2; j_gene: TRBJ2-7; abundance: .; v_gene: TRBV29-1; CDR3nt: TGCAGCGTTGAAGATCCGCGGACTAGCGGGCGCCCCTACGAGCAGTACTTC; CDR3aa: CSVEDPRTSGRPYEQYF
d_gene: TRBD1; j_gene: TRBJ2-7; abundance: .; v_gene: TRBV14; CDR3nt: TGTGCCAGCAGCCAAGAGATCGTGGGACAGGGTAGGGCCTACGAGCAGTACTTC; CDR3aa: CASSQEIVGQGRAYEQYF
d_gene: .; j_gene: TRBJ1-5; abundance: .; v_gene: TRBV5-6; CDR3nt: TGTGCCAGCAGCTTGGGGCAGCTGCGAGGTCAGCCCCAGCATTTT; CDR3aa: CASSLGQLRGQPQHF
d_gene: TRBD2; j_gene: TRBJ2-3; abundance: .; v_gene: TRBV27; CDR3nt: TGTGCCAGCAGTTCAAACGGGAGGAGCAGCACAGATACGCAGTATTTT; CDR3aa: CASSSNGRSSTDTQYF
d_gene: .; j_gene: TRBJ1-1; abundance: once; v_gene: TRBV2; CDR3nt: TGTGCCAGCAGTCCTACAGGTAGCACTGAAGCTTTCTTT; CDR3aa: CASSPTGSTEAFF
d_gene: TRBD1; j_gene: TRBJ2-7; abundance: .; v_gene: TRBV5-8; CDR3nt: TGTGCCAGCAGCTTGGAGGTTTTAGGGGGCGGCGAGCAGTACTTC; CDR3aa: CASSLEVLGGGEQYF
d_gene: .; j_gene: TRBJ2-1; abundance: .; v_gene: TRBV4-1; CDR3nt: TGCGCCAGCAGCCTTACGGGGAGCTCCTACAATGAGCAGTTCTTC; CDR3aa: CASSLTGSSYNEQFF
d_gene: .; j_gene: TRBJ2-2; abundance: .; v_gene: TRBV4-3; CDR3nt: TGCGCCAGCAGCCAGGGGCCGGCCACCGGGGAGCTGTTTTTT; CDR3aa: CASSQGPATGELFF
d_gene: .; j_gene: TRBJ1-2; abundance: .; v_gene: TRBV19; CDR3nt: TGTGCCAGTAGTATAGGGGGAGGCGATGGCTACACCTTC; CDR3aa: CASSIGGGDGYTF
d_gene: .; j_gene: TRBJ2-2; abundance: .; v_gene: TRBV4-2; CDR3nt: TGTGCCAGCAAACTCGCTAGCGACTACACCGGGGAGCTGTTTTTT; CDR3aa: CASKLASDYTGELFF
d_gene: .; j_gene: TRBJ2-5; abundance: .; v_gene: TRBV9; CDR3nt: TGTGCCAGCAGCCCAAGCGGCCTATGGGAGACCCAGTACTTC; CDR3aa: CASSPSGLWETQYF
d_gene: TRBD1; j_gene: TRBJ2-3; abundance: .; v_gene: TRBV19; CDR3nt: TGTGCCAGTAGCCTACGGGACAGTGGGGGCACAGATACGCAGTATTTT; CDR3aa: CASSLRDSGGTDTQYF
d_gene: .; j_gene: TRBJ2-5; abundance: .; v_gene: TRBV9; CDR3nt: TGTGCCAGCAGCATCGGCCCAGGGGTCGGGGAGACCCAGTACTTC; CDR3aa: CASSIGPGVGETQYF
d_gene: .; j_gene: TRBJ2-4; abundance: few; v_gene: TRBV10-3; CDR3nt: TGTGCCATCAGTGAGGGAACAGTTGTAACCAAAAACATTCAGTACTTC; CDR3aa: CAISEGTVVTKNIQYF
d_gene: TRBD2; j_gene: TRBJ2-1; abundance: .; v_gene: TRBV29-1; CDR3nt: TGCAGCGTTGAAGGAATAAGCGGGAGTATCTACAATGAGCAGTTCTTC; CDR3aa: CSVEGISGSIYNEQFF
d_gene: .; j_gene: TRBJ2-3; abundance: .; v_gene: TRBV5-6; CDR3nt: TGTGCCAGCAGCCACCGACTAGTTCTCGGCACAGATACGCAGTATTTT; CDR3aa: CASSHRLVLGTDTQYF
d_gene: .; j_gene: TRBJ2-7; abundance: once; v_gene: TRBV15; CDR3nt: TGTGCCACCAGCAATGGGGGCGTAGGACTCTACGAGCAGTACTTC; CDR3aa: CATSNGGVGLYEQYF
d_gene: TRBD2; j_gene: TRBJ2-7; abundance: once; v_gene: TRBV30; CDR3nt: TGTGCCTGGAGTGTACGACTAGCGGGAGAGTCCAACGAGCAGTACTTC; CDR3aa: CAWSVRLAGESNEQYF
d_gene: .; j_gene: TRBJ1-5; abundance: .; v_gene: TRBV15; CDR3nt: TGTGCCACCAGCAGGCAGGGCTCTGGGCCCCAGCATTTT; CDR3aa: CATSRQGSGPQHF
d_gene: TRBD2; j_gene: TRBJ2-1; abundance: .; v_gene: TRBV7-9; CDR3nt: TGTGCCACCTCGGGAGGGCCCCACAATGAGCAGTTCTTC; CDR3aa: CATSGGPHNEQFF
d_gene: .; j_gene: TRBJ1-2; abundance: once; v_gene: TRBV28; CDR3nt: TGTGCCAGCAGTTTATACCCGGGAGGCTATGGCTACACCTTC; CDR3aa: CASSLYPGGYGYTF
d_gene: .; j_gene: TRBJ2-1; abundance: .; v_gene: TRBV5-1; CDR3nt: TGCGCCAGCAGGCATATCGACAGTGACAATGAGCAGTTCTTC; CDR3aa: CASRHIDSDNEQFF
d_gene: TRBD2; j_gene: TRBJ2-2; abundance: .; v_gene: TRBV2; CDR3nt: TGTGCCGCGGGGGGACGGGAGAACGGGGAGCTGTTTTTT; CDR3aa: CAAGGRENGELFF
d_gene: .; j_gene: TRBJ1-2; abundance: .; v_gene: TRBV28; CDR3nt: TGTGCCAGCAGTTTAGCTGGGGCTCATGGCTACACCTTC; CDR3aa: CASSLAGAHGYTF
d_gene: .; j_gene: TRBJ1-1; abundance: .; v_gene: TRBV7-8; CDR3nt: TGTGCCAGCAGCTTCAGGGTGGGGAACACTGAAGCTTTCTTT; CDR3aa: CASSFRVGNTEAFF